Following are 30 T cell receptor beta chains from one sample sequenced in a study of T cells in Graves' hyperthyroidism and ophthalmopathy. Researchers amplified the TCR beta CDR3 regions from RNA transcripts. HTBI primers were the set used in a first-round RT-PCR of the TCR CDR3. From the multiplex PCR reads, TCRdb called clonotypes with MiXCR, one entry per CDR3 protein. The data hold 650,000 to 700,000 distinct CDR3 sequences, with around 15% observed a single time. Material: blood. The receptors originated from a man aged 50 to 60 with Graves' hyperthyroidism.

The chain uses TRBV28 and TRBJ2-5; unclear D gene. Trimming left V 1 base short and J 1 base short, with 4 bases between. In germline, CDR1 is MDHEN, CDR2 SYDVKM. CDR3 length equals 13 residues. The CDR3, as DNA: TGTGCCAGCAGTTTATCTATCCAAGAGACCCAGTACTTC. Translating it yields CASSLSIQETQYF.

The CDR3 here is CSARTRGPVHYNEQFF. As DNA, the CDR3 is TGCAGTGCTAGAACCAGGGGTCCGGTACACTACAATGAGCAGTTCTTC. The rearrangement uses TRBV20-1 and TRBJ2-1; tentatively, D is TRBD1 (6 bases). The CDR3 runs to 16 residues. Germline CDR1 DFQATT, CDR2 SNEGSKA (reference sequence). V lost 2 bases and J 3 bases, leaving 17 bases between the germline ends.

This chain joins TRBV11-2 and TRBJ2-4; D is uncertain. The CDR3 loop spans 18 amino acids. Germline CDR1 SGHAT, CDR2 FQNNGV. The V end was cut by 3 bases, the J end by 0 bases, with 18 bases between. CDR3 loop: CASSFGQREHLAKNIQYF. In nucleotides, the CDR3 is TGTGCCAGCAGCTTTGGGCAACGAGAACATTTAGCCAAAAACATTCAGTACTTC. Drawing the rest from reference TRBV11-2 and TRBJ2-4, the complete variable domain is EAGVAQSPRYKIIEKRQSVAFWCNPISGHATLYWYQQILGQGPKLLIQFQNNGVVDDSQLPKDRFSAERLKGVDSTLKIQPAKLEDSAVYLCASSFGQREHLAKNIQYFGAGTRLSVL.

This clonotype has at least ten counts. The CDR3 spells CASSQDLGTSGLLNEQYF. The CDR3 region has the DNA TGTGCCAGCAGCCAAGATCTAGGGACTAGCGGGCTCCTAAACGAGCAGTACTTC. This rearrangement joins TRBV3-1 to TRBJ2-7; 12 bases match TRBD2. CDR1 is LGHDT and CDR2 is YNNKEL in the germline V gene (reference sequence). The trim removed 0 bases at V and 5 bases at J, leaving 11 bases unmatched. The length of the CDR3 is 18 residues.

The chain joins TRBV5-1 to TRBJ2-7; 7 bases align to TRBD1. The CDR3 has 16 residues. Germline CDR1 is SGHRS and CDR2 is YFSETQ. V was pared by 4 bases and J by 0 bases, with 10 bases of the junction left unmatched. CDR3 in amino acids: CASSASGTVSSYEQYF. CDR3 nucleotides: TGCGCCAGCAGCGCATCCGGGACAGTTAGCTCCTACGAGCAGTACTTC.

This clonotype was detected many times. CDR3 in DNA: TGTGCCAGCAGTTTAGCGGGACAGGGGCACTCTGGGGCCAACGTCCTGACTTTC. This gives the protein CASSLAGQGHSGANVLTF. The chain has TRBV12-3 or TRBV12-4 and TRBJ2-6; 10 nucleotides line up with TRBD1. Trimming took 0 bases from V and 0 from J; bases not matched to a gene: 2. The CDR3 totals 18 residues.

The chain employs TRBV24-1 and TRBJ2-5, with 8 bases matching TRBD2. V dropped 3 bases and J dropped 8; count of bases not matched to a gene: 7. This CDR3 has 14 amino acids. Germline CDR1 is KGHDR and CDR2 is SFDVKD. The CDR3 nucleotides read TGTGCCACCAGTGATAGCGGGAGTTTGTCCACCCAGTACTTC. Translating it yields CATSDSGSLSTQYF.

This clonotype was observed at least ten times. The chain carries TRBV5-1 and TRBJ1-1; 7 positions agree with TRBD1. Germline loops: CDR1 SGHRS, CDR2 YFSETQ. The CDR3 sequence is 14 residues long. The ends lost 7 bases at V and 2 bases at J; junction bases unmatched: 8. The CDR3 protein is CASGPGGSNTEAFF. DNA for the CDR3: TGCGCCAGCGGGCCAGGGGGTTCCAACACTGAAGCTTTCTTT.

This clonotype turned up a few times. The chain couples TRBV3-1 to TRBJ2-1; D is perhaps TRBD1 or TRBD2 (5 bases each). V gave up 0 bases and J gave up 9 bases, with 15 bases separating them. In germline, CDR1 is LGHDT, CDR2 YNNKEL (reference sequence). The CDR3 is 15 amino acids. CDR3 in DNA: TGTGCCAGCAGCCAAGAAAATATCAGGGAGAGTGAGCAGTTCTTC. Protein product: CASSQENIRESEQFF.

This chain uses TRBV6-2 or TRBV6-3 with TRBJ2-2; TRBD2 agrees at 14 bases. Germline loops: CDR1 MNHEY, CDR2 SVGEGT. The length of the CDR3 is 17 residues. V lost 8 bases to trimming and J lost 7 bases; unmatched junction nucleotides: 12. CDR3 region: CASDAGTSGRGIGELFF. CDR3 nucleotides: TGTGCCAGCGATGCCGGGACTAGCGGGAGAGGCATCGGGGAGCTGTTTTTT.

This clonotype was seen a few times. V usage is TRBV20-1 and J usage is TRBJ2-7; tentatively, D is TRBD2 (6 bases). The CDR3 covers 17 residues. V gave up 4 bases and J gave up 3 bases, with 25 bases separating them. Germline CDR1 is DFQATT and CDR2 is SNEGSKA (reference sequence). The CDR3 sequence: CSAMKQIHIADHYEQYF. Here the CDR3 DNA reads TGCAGTGCTATGAAACAGATACACATAGCGGACCACTACGAGCAGTACTTC.

This clonotype was recorded at least ten times. The CDR3 spells CASSFPGGPNEQFF. DNA for the CDR3: TGTGCCAGCAGTTTCCCGGGAGGGCCTAATGAGCAGTTCTTC. The chain recombines TRBV6-1 with TRBJ2-1, with TRBD2 matching 8 bases. After removal of 5 bases from V and 7 bases from J, the junction contained 7 bases not matched to a gene. Germline-derived CDR1 and CDR2 are MNHNS and SASEGT. The CDR3 totals 14 residues.

This clonotype was recorded many times. The chain uses TRBV6-1 and TRBJ2-7, with D unresolved. Germline CDR1 MNHNS, CDR2 SASEGT. The CDR3 loop spans 12 amino acids. The V end lost 2 bases, the J end lost 2 bases, and 4 bases lay between the germline ends. For the CDR3, the DNA is TGTGCCAGCAGTGAAAACGCCTACGAGCAGTACTTC. Its protein is CASSENAYEQYF.

This clonotype has a count of ten or more. The J gene is TRBJ2-4, the V gene TRBV28, with TRBD2 as a possible D gene (6 bases). V was shortened by 9 bases and J by 0 bases, with 15 bases between the two germline ends. Germline V gives CDR1 MDHEN, CDR2 SYDVKM. This CDR3 contains 15 residues. CDR3 nucleotides: TGTGCCAGTGGACTTCCGGGACTAGCCAAAAACATTCAGTACTTC. Encoded protein: CASGLPGLAKNIQYF.

This clonotype was detected a few times. The V and J genes are TRBV30 and TRBJ1-1, with 8 bases that match TRBD1. Germline V gene sequence: CDR1 GTSNPN, CDR2 SVGIG (reference sequence). The CDR3 sequence is 13 residues long. Trimming removed 7 bases from V and 4 bases from J; junction bases left unmatched: 8. The CDR3 nucleotides read TGTGCCTCCGAGGGACAGGCTGGCACTGAAGCTTTCTTT. As protein: CASEGQAGTEAFF.

This clonotype turned up a few times. A clone one base away is much larger, so this may be a read error. The CDR3 ends on some other residue instead of the conserved phenylalanine or tryptophan, so this is likely a read error. The chain employs TRBV12-3 or TRBV12-4 and TRBJ2-7, with a tentative D call TRBD2 (6 bases). The CDR3 contains 12 residues. Trimming removed 5 bases from V and 3 bases from J, with 8 bases in between. CDR3 amino acids: CASSRGDYEQYL. The DNA for the CDR3 is TGTGCCAGCAGTCGCGGGGACTACGAGCAGTACCTC.

The chain joins TRBV24-1 to TRBJ2-6, with D perhaps matching TRBD1 (5 bases). Trimming removed 8 bases from V and 1 base from J, with 8 bases in between. Germline-derived CDR1 and CDR2 are KGHDR and SFDVKD. This CDR3 spans 14 amino acids. CDR3 DNA sequence: TGTGCCACCAATGACAGATCTGGGGCCAACGTCCTGACTTTC. Its protein is CATNDRSGANVLTF.

This clonotype was seen many times. The V gene is TRBV18, the J gene TRBJ2-1; D perhaps matches TRBD1 (5 bases). The CDR3 extends over 11 amino acids. The V and J ends lost 2 bases and 9 bases respectively, with 5 bases between them. Germline V gene data show CDR1 as KGHSH and CDR2 as LQKENI. The CDR3 is CASSPRGEQFF. CDR3 DNA sequence: TGTGCCAGCTCACCAAGGGGTGAGCAGTTCTTC.

This clonotype was counted at least ten times. The chain joins TRBV7-3 to TRBJ2-3; possible D gene TRBD2, 6 bases. The CDR3 length is 17 residues. V was cut by 5 bases and J by 0 bases, with 18 bases left in between. Germline V gives CDR1 SGHTA, CDR2 FQGTGA. The CDR3 region is CASSPFGASDSTDTQYF. Here the CDR3 DNA reads TGTGCCAGCAGCCCCTTCGGGGCTAGCGACAGCACAGATACGCAGTATTTT.

This clonotype was observed a handful of times. This chain joins TRBV6-1 and TRBJ1-4, with TRBD1 identical over 7 bases. Germline trimming cut 6 bases from V and 8 bases from J; bases unmatched to any gene: 9. CDR3 size: 14 residues. CDR1 and CDR2 (germline): MNHNS, SASEGT. CDR3 loop: CASRQTGRGEKLFF. In DNA, the CDR3 is TGTGCCAGCAGGCAGACAGGGAGAGGGGAAAAACTGTTTTTT.

This clonotype was recorded many times. The V call is TRBV2, the J call TRBJ1-4; D is undetermined. The CDR3 loop spans 16 amino acids. Trimming removed 6 bases at V and 0 bases at J, with 14 bases between. Germline loops: CDR1 SNHLY, CDR2 FYNNEI. The CDR3 loop is CASRRESFATNEKLFF. The CDR3 DNA reads as TGTGCCAGCAGGAGGGAGTCCTTTGCAACTAATGAAAAACTGTTTTTT.

The rearrangement uses TRBV12-3 or TRBV12-4 and TRBJ1-3; D gene unclear. V was clipped by 4 bases and J by 0 bases, with 4 bases between them. The CDR3 totals 13 residues. CDR3 coding DNA: TGTGCCAGCAGTTCAGCCTCTGGAAACACCATATATTTT. As protein: CASSSASGNTIYF.

The CDR3 sequence is CASKEPGLTDTQYF. The CDR3 nucleotides are TGCGCCAGCAAAGAACCCGGCTTAACAGATACGCAGTATTTT. The chain couples TRBV4-1 to TRBJ2-3; D is unresolved. CDR1 and CDR2 (germline): MGHRA, YSYEKL. The CDR3 totals 14 residues. V lost 7 bases and J lost 3, with 14 bases in between.

This clonotype occurred a few times. This chain uses TRBV7-8 with TRBJ1-3; no reliable D call. The CDR3 contains 15 residues. Trimming pared 2 bases from V and 0 bases from J, leaving 8 bases between. In germline, CDR1 is SGHVS, CDR2 FQNEAQ. CDR3 nucleotide sequence: TGTGCCAGCAGCTTATTTTCGAGCTCTGGAAACACCATATATTTT. Its protein product is CASSLFSSSGNTIYF.

This clonotype appeared many times. The chain has TRBV7-9 and TRBJ1-2; D is unresolved. This CDR3 has 16 amino acids. Trimming stripped 1 base from V and 5 bases from J, with 17 bases between. Looked up from germline, CDR1 is SEHNR and CDR2 is FQNEAQ (reference sequence). The CDR3 loop reads CASSLDHPGFWYGYTF. CDR3 nucleotides: TGTGCCAGCAGCTTAGATCACCCGGGTTTTTGGTATGGCTACACCTTC. Drawing the rest from reference TRBV7-9 and TRBJ1-2, the complete variable domain is DTGVSQNPRHKITKRGQNVTFRCDPISEHNRLYWYRQTLGQGPEFLTYFQNEAQLEKSRLLSDRFSAERPKGSFSTLEIQRTEQGDSAMYLCASSLDHPGFWYGYTFGSGTRLTVV.

The chain joins TRBV14 to TRBJ2-1; no definite D call. V was clipped by 0 bases and J by 9 bases, with 6 bases between them. The germline CDR1 and CDR2 sequences are SGHDN and FVKESK. CDR3 length equals 12 residues. In nucleotides, the CDR3 is TGTGCCAGCAGCCAAGATTTTGCTGAGCAGTTCTTC. Protein sequence: CASSQDFAEQFF.

The rearrangement links TRBV6-1 to TRBJ2-2; 16 bases fit TRBD2. Germline V gene lookup returns CDR1 MNHNS and CDR2 SASEGT. With 7 bases clipped from V and 7 bases from J, the junction kept 12 bases outside the gene matches. This CDR3 has 18 residues. As DNA, the CDR3 is TGTGCCAGCATCCCACGCGGGACTAGCGGGAGGGCCCACGGGGAGCTGTTTTTT. Protein: CASIPRGTSGRAHGELFF.

This clonotype was observed a few times. A single base separates this from a much larger clone, so it may be a read error. The chain couples TRBV7-2 to TRBJ2-5; either TRBD1 or TRBD2 may supply D (5 bases each). The V gene lost 5 bases and the J gene lost 1 base, with 11 bases spanning the gap. CDR3 size: 14 residues. The V gene's germline CDR1 is SGHTA and CDR2 FQGNSA. The CDR3 nucleotides are TGTGCCAGCAGCGTTAGAGGGGCCCAAGAGACCCAGTACTTC. As protein: CASSVRGAQETQYF.

The chain combines TRBV5-1 with TRBJ1-2; no clear D gene. The CDR3 covers 15 residues. V lost 1 base, J lost 5 bases, and 15 bases lay in between. Per the germline V gene, CDR1 is SGHRS and CDR2 is YFSETQ. CDR3 nucleotides: TGCGCCAGCAGCTTGCCTTCCGCAGGTGAATATGGCTACACCTTC. Its protein product is CASSLPSAGEYGYTF.

A few counts support this clonotype. V gene TRBV24-1 combines with J gene TRBJ2-1; 10 nucleotides agree with TRBD1. Germline V gene data show CDR1 as KGHDR and CDR2 as SFDVKD. This CDR3 is built from 13 residues. V lost 5 bases to trimming and J lost 6 bases; unmatched junction nucleotides: 0. In DNA form, the CDR3 reads TGTGCCACCAGTGGACAGGGGGCCAATGAGCAGTTCTTC. This translates into CATSGQGANEQFF.